The T cell receptor (beta chain) described here comes from a study of cytomegalovirus exposure and HLA in healthy donors. The study's findings and limits: Presence/absence analyses took donor sequencing depth as roughly uniform.

This PCR relied on a set of 60 Vbeta primers and 13 Jbeta primers. Clones were sequenced by immunoSEQ multiplex PCR, and TCRdb holds only the in-frame ones, with some missing. The table has around 94,000 clones, 77% seen once. Points on this clone: The antigen remains undetermined.

Germline V gene sequence: CDR1 SGDLS, CDR2 YYNGEE. This CDR3 contains 16 residues. V shed 2 bases and J 3 bases; nucleotides not matched to a gene: 6. Each donor's status was that of a healthy bone marrow donor. The source material was PBMCs. This receptor was taken from a male donor in good health and CMV-seropositive. The rearrangement joins TRBV9 to TRBJ2-3; 10 bases fit TRBD2. CDR3 protein: CASSVSGRGGTDTQYF. CDR3 in DNA: TGTGCCAGCAGCGTGAGCGGGAGGGGGGGAACAGATACGCAGTATTTT. Full variable domain (outside the CDR3, taken from reference TRBV9 and TRBJ2-3): DSGVTQTPKHLITATGQRVTLRCSPRSGDLSVYWYQQSLDQGLQFLIQYYNGEERAKGNILERFSAQQFPDLHSELNLSSLELGDSALYFCASSVSGRGGTDTQYFGPGTRLTVL.